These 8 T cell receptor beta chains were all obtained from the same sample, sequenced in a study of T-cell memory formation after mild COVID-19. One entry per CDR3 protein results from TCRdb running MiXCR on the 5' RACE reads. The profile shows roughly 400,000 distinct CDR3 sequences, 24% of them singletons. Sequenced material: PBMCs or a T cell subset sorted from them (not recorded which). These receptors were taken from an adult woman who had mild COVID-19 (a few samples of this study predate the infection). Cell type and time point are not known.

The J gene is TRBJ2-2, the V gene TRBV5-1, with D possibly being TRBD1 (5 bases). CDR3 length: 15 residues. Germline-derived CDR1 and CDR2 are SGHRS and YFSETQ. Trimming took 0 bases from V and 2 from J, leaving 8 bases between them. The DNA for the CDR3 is TGCGCCAGCAGCTTGGACCAGGGAAACACCGGGGAGCTGTTTTTT. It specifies CASSLDQGNTGELFF.

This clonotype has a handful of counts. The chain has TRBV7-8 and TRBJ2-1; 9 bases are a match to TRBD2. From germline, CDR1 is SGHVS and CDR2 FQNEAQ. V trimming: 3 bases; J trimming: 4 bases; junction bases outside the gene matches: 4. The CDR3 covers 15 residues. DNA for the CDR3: TGTGCCAGCAGCTTCTCTAGCGGGACTTACAATGAGCAGTTCTTC. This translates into CASSFSSGTYNEQFF.

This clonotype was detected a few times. CDR3 protein: CASSLAPGGAETQYF. CDR3 DNA: TGTGCCAGCAGCTTAGCCCCGGGAGGGGCAGAGACCCAGTACTTC. V usage is TRBV7-6 and J usage is TRBJ2-5; 8 bases align to TRBD2. The junction had 4 bases not matched to a gene; V was cut back by 0 bases and J by 4 bases. The V gene's germline CDR1 is SGHVS and CDR2 FNYEAQ. The CDR3 extends over 15 amino acids.

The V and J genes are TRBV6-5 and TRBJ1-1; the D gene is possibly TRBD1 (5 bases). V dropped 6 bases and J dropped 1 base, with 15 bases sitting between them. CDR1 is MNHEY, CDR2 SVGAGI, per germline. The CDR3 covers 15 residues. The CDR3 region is CASRVTGTENTEAFF. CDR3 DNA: TGTGCCAGCAGAGTAACCGGGACGGAGAACACTGAAGCTTTCTTT.

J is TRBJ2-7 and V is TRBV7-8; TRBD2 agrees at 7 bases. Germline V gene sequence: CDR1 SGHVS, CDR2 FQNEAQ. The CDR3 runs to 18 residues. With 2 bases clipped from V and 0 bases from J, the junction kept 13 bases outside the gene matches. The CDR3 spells CASSLIPPRSGNSYEQYF. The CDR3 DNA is TGTGCCAGCAGCTTAATCCCCCCGAGGAGCGGGAACTCCTACGAGCAGTACTTC.

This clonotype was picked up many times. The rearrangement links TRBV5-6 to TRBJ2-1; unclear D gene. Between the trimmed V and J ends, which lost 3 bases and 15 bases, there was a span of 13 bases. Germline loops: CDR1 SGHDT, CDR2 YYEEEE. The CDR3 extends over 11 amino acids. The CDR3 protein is CASSSYNEWFF. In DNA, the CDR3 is TGTGCCAGCAGCTCCTACAATGAGTGGTTCTTC.

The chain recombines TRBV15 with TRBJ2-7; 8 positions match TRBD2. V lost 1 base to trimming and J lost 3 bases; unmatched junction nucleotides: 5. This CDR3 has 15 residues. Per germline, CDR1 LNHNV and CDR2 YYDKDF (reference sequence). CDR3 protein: CATSRVRLAHYEQYF. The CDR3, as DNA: TGTGCCACCAGCAGAGTAAGACTAGCGCACTACGAGCAGTACTTC.

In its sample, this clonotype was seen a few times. In DNA form, the CDR3 reads TGTGCCAGCAGTTTAGCAGGATATGAAGCTTTCTTT. Translating gives CASSLAGYEAFF. J is TRBJ1-1 and V is TRBV12-3 or TRBV12-4; D is ambiguous. This CDR3 comprises 12 residues. V was pared by 0 bases and J by 7 bases, with 6 bases between.